These T cell receptor beta chains were read from a single sample in a study of blood T cells in healthy people across ages. A single record per CDR3 protein comes from TCRdb applying MiXCR to the 5' RACE reads. Of roughly 2 million distinct CDR3 sequences listed, around half are singletons. The sample consisted of blood. The receptor source for this set is a woman in her thirties or forties in good health. Each CDR3 is given without its conserved first and last residue. Rows may omit the clone size; those that give it use once, few, many or a size class.

>TRBV20-1|TRBJ1-2|.
RLPRTGGGYT
>TRBV4-3|TRBJ1-2|few
ASSQDPPGIRRNGYT
>TRBV7-8|TRBJ2-5|few
ASSLGNSGTLGGQY
>TRBV29-1|TRBJ2-5|.
SVRQGQETQC
>TRBV21-1|TRBJ2-3|.
ASSKEDDQGTDTQY
>TRBV15|TRBJ2-3|.
ATSQTSSGTQY
>TRBV28|TRBJ2-3|.
ASNIRRGGTDTQY
>TRBV29-1|TRBJ2-5|.
SVEGQGTREQY
>TRBV7-2|TRBJ2-5|few
ASSKGTGGQETQY
>TRBV24-1|TRBJ1-5|.
ATSETGLNQPQH
>TRBV4-3|TRBJ2-7|.
ASSQEIPDRTYEQY
>TRBV4-3|TRBJ1-2|.
ASSQERGGYGYT
>TRBV28|TRBJ2-5|few
ASRGHRPQDWGKETQY
>TRBV3-1|TRBJ2-3|.
ASSPPGSFGDTQY
>TRBV5-6|TRBJ2-1|.
ASTPRWEGIDEQF
>TRBV2|TRBJ2-3|.
ASTRGVLDTQY
>TRBV7-2|TRBJ1-1|.
ASSPLFGGTEAF
>TRBV12-5|TRBJ2-1|.
ASGRWENEQF
>TRBV15|TRBJ2-5|few
ATSSGLAGKKETQY
>TRBV27|TRBJ2-3|few
ASRAGGWTDTQY
>TRBV5-5|TRBJ1-4|.
ASSYAGGHGEKLF
>TRBV5-5|TRBJ2-2|.
AGGTGGFTGELF
>TRBV7-3|TRBJ2-1|many
ASSPRGYNEQF
>TRBV4-3|TRBJ2-3|.
ASSPSGTSSSTDTQY
>TRBV20-1|TRBJ2-3|.
SATRTGARTDTQY
>TRBV28|TRBJ2-2|.
ASSSGGPDTEELF
>TRBV28|TRBJ2-3|.
ASRIAGGLNFADTQY
>TRBV20-1|.|.
SANPPFSAYEQY
>TRBV5-1|.|.
ASRKRPAYEQY
>TRBV24-1|TRBJ2-3|.
ATSEGFLPDTQY
>TRBV4-1|TRBJ2-3|many
ASSQASTDTQY
>TRBV20-1|TRBJ2-5|.
RGQGGETQY
>TRBV7-9|TRBJ2-3|few
ASSNAQGSDTQY
>TRBV6-2/TRBV6-3|TRBJ2-7|.
ATMLNQGVSSYEQY
>TRBV28|TRBJ2-3|.
ASTPGRTDTQY
>TRBV20-1|TRBJ2-3|.
SAGRTSGGPSTDTQY
>TRBV28|TRBJ2-5|few
ASSSRTGTKETQY
>TRBV7-2|TRBJ2-5|.
ASREGQETQY
>TRBV28|TRBJ2-3|.
ASSFGAGRYADTQY
>TRBV9|TRBJ2-3|.
ASSPRPFSDTQY
>TRBV6-1|TRBJ1-2|.
ASSPGGMGYT
>TRBV18|TRBJ1-5|many
ASSSQGSNQPQH
>TRBV20-1|TRBJ2-5|.
SPFNAGVQTQY
>TRBV6-1|TRBJ2-1|.
ASMTSQRKF
>TRBV6-6|TRBJ2-1|.
ASSYSPGKYNEQF
>TRBV29-1|TRBJ2-5|.
SVADRPYQETQY
>TRBV6-2/TRBV6-3|TRBJ2-5|.
ASWGTNQETQY